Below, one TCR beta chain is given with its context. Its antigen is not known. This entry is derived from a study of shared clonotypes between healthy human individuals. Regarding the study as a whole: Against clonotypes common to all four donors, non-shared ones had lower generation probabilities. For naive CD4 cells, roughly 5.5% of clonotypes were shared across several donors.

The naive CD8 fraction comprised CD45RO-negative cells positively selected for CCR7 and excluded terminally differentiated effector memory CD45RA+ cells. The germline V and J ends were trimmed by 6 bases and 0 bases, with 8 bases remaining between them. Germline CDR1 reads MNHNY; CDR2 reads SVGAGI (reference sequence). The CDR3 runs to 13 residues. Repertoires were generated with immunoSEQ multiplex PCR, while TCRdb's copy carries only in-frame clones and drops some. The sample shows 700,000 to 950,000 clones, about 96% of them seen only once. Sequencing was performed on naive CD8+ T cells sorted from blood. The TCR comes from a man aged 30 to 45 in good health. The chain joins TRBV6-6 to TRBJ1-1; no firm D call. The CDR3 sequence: CASSSTVNTEAFF. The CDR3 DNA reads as TGTGCCAGCAGCAGCACAGTGAACACTGAAGCTTTCTTT.